This note documents a single TCR beta chain sequence. It has no known antigen specificity. Base qualities were left out, and no much larger clone turns up one base away. Each collaborating institution followed its own protocols to collect whole blood in K2EDTA tubes. For TCRbeta analysis, collaborator samples were shipped as frozen whole blood, as isolated PBMCs, or as DNA extracted from either sample type. This entry belongs to a study of blood T cell repertoires in COVID-19 (TCRdb year 2020). About the investigation overall: The collaborator samples originated in the United States, Italy and Spain and spanned the acute and convalescent phases of COVID-19. The prospective study material was composed of cDNA or gDNA derived from T cells, B-cell-depleted T cells, or PBMCs. Deeply sampled blood TCRbeta repertoires from subjects exposed to, actively infected with, or recovered from COVID-19 were included in the dataset. The repertoires were released in a freely available public database intended as a resource for research on the immune response to SARS-CoV-2. Samples were obtained from the ongoing ImmuneRACE study (first 160 participants) and from 1,254 subjects provided by 6 global collaborators. Sample metadata almost always included a de-identified subject ID, COVID-19 status, age in years and sex. Where available, HLA class I and class II types were taken from metadata supplied by the sample provider and were not determined by assay-based typing.

The immunoSEQ Assay, a bias-controlled multiplex PCR, was used to amplify TCRbeta CDR3 regions from genomic DNA. The published analysis was carried out like this. Within the assay, amplification of reference gene primers was used to estimate how many nucleated cells each sample contained. Sequence reads were collapsed and filtered to measure the absolute abundance of every unique TCRbeta CDR3 rearrangement. For each sample, productive Simpson clonality was calculated by taking the square root of Simpson's diversity index across productive rearrangements. Imported from immuneACCESS, the table was reduced by TCRdb to in-frame sequences with V and J called. These copies leave out some clones; in studies compared against another copy, an unresolved V gene accounts for under half, and the cause of the remainder is not known. V and J calls and clone size are those listed in that table; D and trimming were worked out from the DNA. The sample data list tens of thousands of clones, and roughly 89% of these were observed just once. The ten largest make up about 5% of the sample.

Overall study outcomes, separate from this receptor: The amount of clinical and demographic metadata varied by source and participant and was provided uncurated.

The receptor's source is a human donor in a cohort sampled during active COVID-19. Sample: peripheral blood.

Here is the DNA: TGTGCTAGTGGTTTGGTTACAGGGGGCACAGATACGCAGTATTTT. This translates into CASGLVTGGTDTQYF. The rearrangement joined TRBV12-5 to TRBJ2-3, and 7 bases in between align with TRBD1. The germline V gene supplies CDR1 LGHNT and CDR2 FRNRAP. The germline V and J ends show losses of 0 bases and 1 base respectively, and no gene match explains 1 base of the junction. Including the terminal cysteine and phenylalanine, the CDR3 comprises 15 residues. Here the CDR3 DNA is all that survives: 45 bases in frame from base 1.